A single sample is the source of the 29 T cell receptor beta chains below, sequenced in a study of T cell changes during pregnancy in multiple sclerosis (dated by TCRdb to about 2019). The library came from the immunoSEQ multiplex PCR assay. TCRdb stores this immuneACCESS table with in-frame sequences only. Part of the clones is absent; in the studies checked, under half of the shortfall reflects unresolved V genes, and no reason is known for the rest. In all, the sample holds 100,000 or so clones, and 85% to 95% of those were seen once. The ten largest clones add up to about 4.5% of the sample. The sequenced sample was peripheral blood, obtained in the first trimester of pregnancy. These receptors came from a female donor with multiple sclerosis, enrolled in a pregnancy study.

This chain links TRBV30 with TRBJ1-1; no definite D call. The CDR3 extends over 16 amino acids. The V and J ends lost 4 bases and 2 bases respectively, with 20 bases between them. The germline gives CDR1 GTSNPN, CDR2 SVGIG (reference sequence). The CDR3 reads CAWTRIAVMTNTEAFF. As DNA, the CDR3 is TGTGCCTGGACCCGGATTGCGGTCATGACCAACACTGAAGCTTTCTTT.

This clone was seen just once. J is TRBJ2-6 and V is TRBV9; D perhaps matches TRBD2 (6 bases). The germline CDR1 and CDR2 sequences are SGDLS and YYNGEE. Trimming took 5 bases from V and 0 from J, leaving 15 bases between them. This CDR3 region has 17 residues. This CDR3 is CASRLALGGSGANVLTF. The CDR3 nucleotides are TGTGCCAGCAGATTGGCCTTGGGGGGCTCTGGGGCCAACGTCCTGACTTTC.

V and J are TRBV6-1 and TRBJ1-2, with a weak D call TRBD1 (5 bases). This CDR3 spans 15 amino acids. With 5 bases removed from V and 0 bases from J, the gap between germline ends came to 13 bases. Germline V lookup: CDR1 MNHNS, CDR2 SASEGT. CDR3 nucleotide sequence: TGTGCCAGCAGTACCCGACAGAACACTAACTATGGCTACACCTTC. Protein product: CASSTRQNTNYGYTF.

The chain couples TRBV20-1 to TRBJ1-6; D is ambiguous. Per the germline V gene, CDR1 is DFQATT and CDR2 is SNEGSKA (reference sequence). Trimming removed 5 bases from V and 8 bases from J, with 7 bases in between. CDR3 length equals 11 residues. The CDR3 nucleotides are TGCAGTGCTTCCCGGGATTCACCCCTCCACTTT. Amino acid sequence: CSASRDSPLHF.

The chain has TRBV13 and TRBJ1-2; 7 bases line up with TRBD1. Losses at the gene ends were 6 bases for V and 2 bases for J; bases not matched to a gene: 9. Per germline, CDR1 PRHDT and CDR2 FYEKMQ (reference sequence). The CDR3 contains 15 residues. The DNA for the CDR3 is TGTGCCAGCAGTGGGGGACAGTCAACCAACTATGGCTACACCTTC. Translating it yields CASSGGQSTNYGYTF.

In its sample, this clone was seen once. The chain employs TRBV5-1 and TRBJ2-1; TRBD2 agrees at 10 bases. This CDR3 is built from 18 residues. V lost 7 bases to trimming and J lost 0 bases; unmatched junction nucleotides: 13. Germline V gives CDR1 SGHRS, CDR2 YFSETQ. The DNA for the CDR3 is TGCGCCAGCCAGGGGGGACTACTAGCGGGGCGCTCCTACAATGAGCAGTTCTTC. It translates to CASQGGLLAGRSYNEQFF.

This clone has a single count. The CDR3 spells CSVEDWDRSEQETQYF. The CDR3 bases are TGCAGCGTTGAAGACTGGGACAGGAGCGAGCAAGAGACCCAGTACTTC. V usage is TRBV29-1 and J usage is TRBJ2-5; 8 bases are shared with TRBD1. V shed 0 bases and J 2 bases; nucleotides not matched to a gene: 8. CDR3 length: 16 amino acids. CDR1 and CDR2 from the germline V gene are SQVTM and ANQGSEA. Drawing the rest from reference TRBV29-1 and TRBJ2-5, the complete variable domain is SAVISQKPSRDICQRGTSLTIQCQVDSQVTMMFWYRQQPGQSLTLIATANQGSEATYESGFVIDKFPISRPNLTFSTLTVSNMSPEDSSIYLCSVEDWDRSEQETQYFGPGTRLLVL.

This clone has just a few counts. The gene calls are TRBV27 and TRBJ2-7; 9 bases agree with TRBD1. This CDR3 spans 14 amino acids. Germline CDR1 reads MNHEY; CDR2 reads SMNVEV (reference sequence). The ends lost 8 bases at V and 1 base at J; junction bases unmatched: 6. DNA for the CDR3: TGTGCCAGCCGGGACAGGGATACGTCCTACGAGCAGTACTTC. Its protein is CASRDRDTSYEQYF.

This chain links TRBV6-1 with TRBJ2-7; the match to TRBD2 covers 14 bases. The V gene end was trimmed by 2 bases and the J gene end by 0 bases; junction bases not matched to a gene: 12. This CDR3 region has 20 residues. The germline V gene encodes CDR1 MNHNS and CDR2 SASEGT. The CDR3 DNA reads as TGTGCCAGCAGTGAAACATGGAGACTAGCGGGGGGGTCCCCCTCCTACGAGCAGTACTTC. This encodes CASSETWRLAGGSPSYEQYF.

This clone was seen ten or more times. This chain links TRBV7-8 with TRBJ1-1; possibly TRBD1 for D (5 bases). The CDR3 is 14 amino acids. V shed 1 base and J shed 10 bases, with 16 bases lying between them. CDR1 SGHVS and CDR2 FQNEAQ come from the germline V gene. CDR3 residues: CASSLDRIQGRAFF. Written as DNA, the CDR3 is TGTGCCAGCAGCTTAGATCGCATTCAGGGCCGAGCTTTCTTT.

The chain recombines TRBV13 with TRBJ1-3; 8 bases align to TRBD1. V was clipped by 7 bases and J by 6 bases; unmatched bases: 11. The CDR3 runs 15 residues. Germline V CDR1 and CDR2: PRHDT, FYEKMQ (reference sequence). Here the CDR3 reads CASIFRQGKTNTIYF. DNA of the CDR3: TGTGCCAGCATTTTTCGACAGGGGAAGACAAACACCATATATTTT.

Concerning this clone itself: The sample carries other DNA sequences with the same CDR3. This chain joins TRBV9 and TRBJ2-6; unclear D gene. In germline, CDR1 is SGDLS, CDR2 YYNGEE. V lost 2 bases to trimming and J lost 1 base, with 4 bases between them. This CDR3 is built from 14 residues. CDR3 sequence (DNA): TGTGCCAGCAGCGTGTATTCTGGGGCCAACGTCCTGACTTTC. It specifies CASSVYSGANVLTF.

The chain joins TRBV5-6 to TRBJ1-6; TRBD1 aligns across 8 bases. The CDR3 is 15 residues long. Germline values: CDR1 SGHDT, CDR2 YYEEEE. V dropped 4 bases and J dropped 7; count of bases not matched to a gene: 7. The CDR3 reads CASSLIGQGNSPLHF. CDR3 bases: TGTGCCAGCAGCCTAATCGGACAGGGAAATTCACCCCTCCACTTT.

This chain connects TRBV7-6 to TRBJ2-5; TRBD1 agrees at 8 bases. J was trimmed by 7 bases and V by 1 base; bases with no gene match: 5. There are 14 residues in the CDR3. Germline loops: CDR1 SGHVS, CDR2 FNYEAQ. The CDR3, as DNA: TGTGCCAGCAGCTTAGGAGGACAGGGCGGGACCCAGTACTTC. Amino acids: CASSLGGQGGTQYF. The full variable domain, in which reference TRBV7-6 and TRBJ2-5 provide the parts outside the CDR3, is GAGVSQSPRYKVTKRGQDVALRCDPISGHVSLYWYRQALGQGPEFLTYFNYEAQQDKSGLPNDRFSAERPEGSISTLTIQRTEQRDSAMYRCASSLGGQGGTQYFGPGTRLLVL.

The chain joins TRBV9 to TRBJ1-3; TRBD1 matches 8 bases. J was trimmed by 7 bases and V by 3 bases; bases with no gene match: 9. From germline, CDR1 is SGDLS and CDR2 YYNGEE. The CDR3 contains 15 residues. Here the CDR3 reads CASSDGQGFYNTIYF. The DNA of the CDR3 is TGTGCCAGCAGCGATGGACAGGGATTTTATAACACCATATATTTT. The entire variable domain, with the rest obtained from reference TRBV9 and TRBJ1-3, is as follows: DSGVTQTPKHLITATGQRVTLRCSPRSGDLSVYWYQQSLDQGLQFLIQYYNGEERAKGNILERFSAQQFPDLHSELNLSSLELGDSALYFCASSDGQGFYNTIYFGEGSWLTVV.

CDR3 DNA sequence: TGTGCCAGCAGTGCTAGGGGTAACACCGGGGAGCTGTTTTTT. This encodes CASSARGNTGELFF. The chain is built from TRBV2 and TRBJ2-2, with D perhaps TRBD1 (5 bases). The CDR3 loop spans 14 amino acids. Germline loops: CDR1 SNHLY, CDR2 FYNNEI. V dropped 4 bases and J dropped 2 bases, with 8 bases sitting between them.

The J gene is TRBJ2-4, the V gene TRBV27, with 7 bases identical to TRBD1. Germline CDR1 and CDR2: MNHEY and SMNVEV (reference sequence). The V and J ends lost 5 bases and 4 bases, in that order; junction bases with no gene match: 5. The CDR3 has 14 amino acids. The CDR3 DNA reads as TGTGCCAGCAGTGCCCGACAGGGAAAAAACATTCAGTACTTC. This codes for CASSARQGKNIQYF.

The sample holds one count of this clone. The chain links TRBV13 to TRBJ1-4; weak D call: TRBD1 (5 bases). The CDR3 spans 15 residues. Trimming left V 4 bases short and J 8 bases short, with 17 bases between. The germline gives CDR1 PRHDT, CDR2 FYEKMQ (reference sequence). The CDR3, as DNA: TGTGCCAGCAGCTCCGTGAACGGGGGAGGAGAAAAACTGTTTTTT. Amino acid sequence: CASSSVNGGGEKLFF.

V is TRBV9 and J is TRBJ1-1; D possibly corresponds to TRBD1 (6 bases). The germline CDR1 and CDR2 sequences are SGDLS and YYNGEE. The V end was cut by 1 base, the J end by 6 bases, with 16 bases between. This CDR3 is 15 amino acids long. CDR3 protein: CASSVPVQGSPEAFF. The DNA of the CDR3 is TGTGCCAGCAGCGTACCCGTGCAGGGGTCCCCTGAAGCTTTCTTT. Looking up the rest from reference TRBV9 and TRBJ1-1 gives the full variable domain: DSGVTQTPKHLITATGQRVTLRCSPRSGDLSVYWYQQSLDQGLQFLIQYYNGEERAKGNILERFSAQQFPDLHSELNLSSLELGDSALYFCASSVPVQGSPEAFFGQGTRLTVV.

The chain joins TRBV5-6 to TRBJ1-2; D is unresolved. With 5 bases removed from V and 3 bases from J, the gap between germline ends came to 23 bases. The CDR3 consists of 17 residues. Germline V gene data show CDR1 as SGHDT and CDR2 as YYEEEE. In nucleotides, the CDR3 is TGTGCCAGCAGGGTGGGGAGGGCAGAGGCTATGGACTATGGCTACACCTTC. Protein: CASRVGRAEAMDYGYTF.

This chain uses TRBV7-8 with TRBJ1-1, with a possible D match to TRBD1 (5 bases). V was cut by 1 base and J by 0 bases, with 9 bases left in between. Looked up from germline, CDR1 is SGHVS and CDR2 is FQNEAQ. This CDR3 contains 15 residues. The DNA of the CDR3 is TGTGCCAGCAGCTTAGACGGGACTCTGAACACTGAAGCTTTCTTT. This translates into CASSLDGTLNTEAFF.

This clone came up once. The chain couples TRBV27 to TRBJ1-1; unclear D gene. From germline, CDR1 is MNHEY and CDR2 SMNVEV (reference sequence). The CDR3 is 13 residues long. The ends were cut back, 3 bases at V and 3 bases at J, with 8 bases in the middle. The DNA of the CDR3 is TGTGCCAGCAGTTTCGTCGGGGACACTGAAGCTTTCTTT. It codes for CASSFVGDTEAFF.

The chain combines TRBV27 with TRBJ1-6, with a possible D match to TRBD1 (5 bases). This CDR3 comprises 15 residues. CDR1 and CDR2 (germline): MNHEY, SMNVEV (reference sequence). Deletions cut 3 bases from V and 6 bases from J, with 12 bases between. CDR3 residues: CASSFLGGSNSPLHF. The CDR3 DNA is TGTGCCAGCAGTTTTTTGGGGGGAAGTAATTCACCCCTCCACTTT.

This clone occurred once. The chain couples TRBV29-1 to TRBJ2-3, with TRBD2 matching over 13 bases. The CDR3 is made up of 15 amino acids. J gave up 1 base and V 4 bases, and 2 bases lay outside the gene matches. Germline CDR1 and CDR2: SQVTM and ANQGSEA. CDR3 nucleotide sequence: TGCAGCGTTGTGGGGACTAGCGGGGGCACAGATACGCAGTATTTT. Translated, it gives CSVVGTSGGTDTQYF.

V usage is TRBV2 and J usage is TRBJ2-2; maybe TRBD2 (6 bases). Per germline, CDR1 SNHLY and CDR2 FYNNEI. The CDR3 has 15 residues. The V end was cut by 3 bases, the J end by 6 bases, with 14 bases between. As DNA, the CDR3 is TGTGCCAGCAGTGACTCTGGAGGGACGTCCGGGGAGCTGTTTTTT. Translating it yields CASSDSGGTSGELFF. The full variable domain, with the rest looked up from reference TRBV2 and TRBJ2-2, is EPEVTQTPSHQVTQMGQEVILRCVPISNHLYFYWYRQILGQKVEFLVSFYNNEISEKSEIFDDQFSVERPDGSNFTLKIRSTKLEDSAMYFCASSDSGGTSGELFFGEGSRLTVL.

This chain connects TRBV2 to TRBJ1-4, with 7 bases that match TRBD1. This CDR3 contains 17 residues. V was pared by 1 base and J by 1 base, with 6 bases of the junction left unmatched. Germline CDR1 SNHLY, CDR2 FYNNEI. Written as DNA, the CDR3 is TGTGCCAGCAGTGAAGGGGGACAGAGGGTAACTAATGAAAAACTGTTTTTT. Translating it yields CASSEGGQRVTNEKLFF.

The chain employs TRBV6-5 and TRBJ2-1; 8 nucleotides align to TRBD2. CDR3 length equals 12 residues. V was pared by 10 bases and J by 6 bases, with 5 bases of the junction left unmatched. Germline CDR1 reads MNHEY; CDR2 reads SVGAGI. CDR3 sequence (DNA): TGTGCCACACAGAGCGGGGGCAATGAGCAGTTCTTC. It yields the protein CATQSGGNEQFF.

This sequence joins TRBV19 and TRBJ2-1, with 9 positions matching TRBD2. The CDR3 sequence is 15 residues long. Germline V gene sequence: CDR1 LNHDA, CDR2 SQIVND (reference sequence). V lost 7 bases and J lost 7; bases outside the gene matches: 11. The CDR3 loop is CASNGRGGKSNEQFF. CDR3 nucleotide sequence: TGTGCCAGTAACGGGCGGGGGGGCAAATCGAATGAGCAGTTCTTC.

The rearrangement uses TRBV6-1 and TRBJ1-2, with 7 positions matching TRBD1. V lost 3 bases to trimming and J lost 0 bases; unmatched junction nucleotides: 10. In germline, CDR1 is MNHNS, CDR2 SASEGT. CDR3 size: 17 residues. In nucleotides, the CDR3 is TGTGCCAGCAGTGAGATGACAGGGATTGTAGCTAACTATGGCTACACCTTC. Amino acids: CASSEMTGIVANYGYTF.